This T cell receptor beta chain is from a study of T cells in Graves' hyperthyroidism and ophthalmopathy. CDR3 length: 14 amino acids. Per the germline V gene, CDR1 is MNHEY and CDR2 is SMNVEV (reference sequence). Germline trimming cut 1 base from V and 7 bases from J; bases unmatched to any gene: 5. Researchers took RNA transcripts and amplified the TCR beta CDR3 regions from them. Using the HTBI primer set, a first-round RT-PCR was run on the TCR CDR3. A single record per CDR3 protein comes from TCRdb applying MiXCR to the multiplex PCR reads. The sample contains around 520,000 distinct CDR3 sequences, around a quarter of which appear only once. This clonotype was detected ten times or more.

The source material was blood. The TCR originated in a woman aged 25 to 45 with Graves' ophthalmopathy. The chain combines TRBV27 with TRBJ1-1, with TRBD1 matching over 8 bases. The CDR3 region is CASSLLTGDGEAFF. DNA of the CDR3: TGTGCCAGCAGTTTATTGACAGGGGATGGTGAAGCTTTCTTT.